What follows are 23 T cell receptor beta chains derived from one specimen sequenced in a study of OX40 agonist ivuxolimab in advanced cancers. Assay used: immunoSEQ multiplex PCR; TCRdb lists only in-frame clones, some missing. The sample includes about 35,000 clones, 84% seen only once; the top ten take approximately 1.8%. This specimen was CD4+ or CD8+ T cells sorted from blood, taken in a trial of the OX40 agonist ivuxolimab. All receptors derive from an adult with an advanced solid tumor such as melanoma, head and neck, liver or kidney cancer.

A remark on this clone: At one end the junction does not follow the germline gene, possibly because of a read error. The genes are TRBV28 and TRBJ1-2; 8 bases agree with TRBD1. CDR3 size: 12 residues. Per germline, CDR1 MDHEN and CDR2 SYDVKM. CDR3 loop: CASSSQTDRAGF. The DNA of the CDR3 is TGTGCCAGCAGTTCCCAAACGGACAGGGCGGGCTTC.

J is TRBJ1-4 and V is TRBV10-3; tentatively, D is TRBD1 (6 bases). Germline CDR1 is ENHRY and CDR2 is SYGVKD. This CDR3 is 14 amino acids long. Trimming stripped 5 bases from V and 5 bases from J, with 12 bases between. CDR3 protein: CAISSGQGNEKLFF. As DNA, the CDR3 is TGTGCCATCAGTTCCGGGCAGGGGAATGAAAAACTGTTTTTT.

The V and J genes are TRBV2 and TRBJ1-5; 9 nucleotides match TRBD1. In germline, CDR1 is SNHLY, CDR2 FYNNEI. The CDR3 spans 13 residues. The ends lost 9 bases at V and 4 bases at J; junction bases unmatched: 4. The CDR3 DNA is TGTGCCAGTGGGACAGGGTTGAATCAGCCCCAGCATTTT. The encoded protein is CASGTGLNQPQHF.

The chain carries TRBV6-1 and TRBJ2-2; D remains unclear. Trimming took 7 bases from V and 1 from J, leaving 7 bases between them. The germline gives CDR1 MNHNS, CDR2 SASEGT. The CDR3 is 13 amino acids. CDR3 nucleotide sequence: TGTGCCAGCATGCGCTTGAACACCGGGGAGCTGTTTTTT. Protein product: CASMRLNTGELFF.

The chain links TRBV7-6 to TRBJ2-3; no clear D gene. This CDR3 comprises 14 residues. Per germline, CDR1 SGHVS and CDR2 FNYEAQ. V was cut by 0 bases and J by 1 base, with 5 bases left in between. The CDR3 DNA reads TGTGCCAGCAGCTTAGCGATCGGCACAGATACGCAGTATTTT. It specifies CASSLAIGTDTQYF.

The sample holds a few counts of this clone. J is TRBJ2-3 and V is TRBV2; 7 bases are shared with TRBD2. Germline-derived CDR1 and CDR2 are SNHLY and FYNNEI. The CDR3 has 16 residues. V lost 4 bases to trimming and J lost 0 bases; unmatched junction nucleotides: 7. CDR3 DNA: TGTGCCAGCAGTGGGGGAGCGGGACCTAGCACAGATACGCAGTATTTT. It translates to CASSGGAGPSTDTQYF.

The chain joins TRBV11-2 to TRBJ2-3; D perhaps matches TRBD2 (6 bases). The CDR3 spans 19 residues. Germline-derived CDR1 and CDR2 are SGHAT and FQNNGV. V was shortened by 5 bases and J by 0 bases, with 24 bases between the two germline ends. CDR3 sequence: CASSPTWRRVNPSTDTQYF. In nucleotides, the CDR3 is TGTGCCAGCAGCCCCACCTGGCGGAGGGTAAATCCTAGCACAGATACGCAGTATTTT.

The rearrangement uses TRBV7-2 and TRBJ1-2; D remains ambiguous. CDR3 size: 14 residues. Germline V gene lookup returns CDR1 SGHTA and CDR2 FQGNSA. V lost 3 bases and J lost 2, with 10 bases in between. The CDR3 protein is CASSFTVQNYGYTF. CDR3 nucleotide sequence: TGTGCCAGCAGCTTTACTGTTCAAAACTATGGCTACACCTTC.

CDR3 in DNA: TGTGCCAGCAGTTACTTCCCAGGGGCTGAGACCCAGTACTTC. It is translated as CASSYFPGAETQYF. This chain uses TRBV6-5 with TRBJ2-5; perhaps TRBD1 as D (6 bases). Germline loops: CDR1 MNHEY, CDR2 SVGAGI. The V gene lost 1 base and the J gene lost 5 bases, with 11 bases spanning the gap. The CDR3 is made up of 14 amino acids.

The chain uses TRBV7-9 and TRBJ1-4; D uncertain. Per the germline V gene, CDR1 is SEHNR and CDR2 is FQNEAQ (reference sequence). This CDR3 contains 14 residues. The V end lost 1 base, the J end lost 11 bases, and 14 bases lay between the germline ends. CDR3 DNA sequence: TGTGCCAGCAGCTTAGATTCAGGTGGGCCGAAACTGTTTTTT. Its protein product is CASSLDSGGPKLFF.

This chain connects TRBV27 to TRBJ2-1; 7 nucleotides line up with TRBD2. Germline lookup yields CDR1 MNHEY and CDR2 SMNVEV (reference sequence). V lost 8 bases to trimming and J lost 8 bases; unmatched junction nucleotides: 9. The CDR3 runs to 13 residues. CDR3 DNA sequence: TGTGCCAGCCGCCAGGGCGGGAGCCATGAGCAGTTCTTC. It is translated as CASRQGGSHEQFF.

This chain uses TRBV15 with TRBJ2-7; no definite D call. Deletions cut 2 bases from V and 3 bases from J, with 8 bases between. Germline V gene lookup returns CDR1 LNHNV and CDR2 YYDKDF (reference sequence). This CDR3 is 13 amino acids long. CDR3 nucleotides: TGTGCCACCAGCAGAAAAGGCAACTACGAGCAGTACTTC. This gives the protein CATSRKGNYEQYF.

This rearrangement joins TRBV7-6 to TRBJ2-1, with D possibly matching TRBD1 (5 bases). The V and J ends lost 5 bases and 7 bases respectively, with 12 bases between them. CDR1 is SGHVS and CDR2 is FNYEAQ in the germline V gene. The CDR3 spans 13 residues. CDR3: CASSTVGLNEQFF. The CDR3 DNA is TGTGCCAGCAGCACCGTGGGGCTAAATGAGCAGTTCTTC. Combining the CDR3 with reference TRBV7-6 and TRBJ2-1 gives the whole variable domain GAGVSQSPRYKVTKRGQDVALRCDPISGHVSLYWYRQALGQGPEFLTYFNYEAQQDKSGLPNDRFSAERPEGSISTLTIQRTEQRDSAMYRCASSTVGLNEQFFGPGTRLTVL.

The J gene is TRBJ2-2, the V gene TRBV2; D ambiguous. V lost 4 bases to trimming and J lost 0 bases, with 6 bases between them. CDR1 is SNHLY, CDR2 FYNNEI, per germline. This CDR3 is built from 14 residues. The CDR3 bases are TGTGCCAGCAGTGCGACAACGAACACCGGGGAGCTGTTTTTT. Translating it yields CASSATTNTGELFF.

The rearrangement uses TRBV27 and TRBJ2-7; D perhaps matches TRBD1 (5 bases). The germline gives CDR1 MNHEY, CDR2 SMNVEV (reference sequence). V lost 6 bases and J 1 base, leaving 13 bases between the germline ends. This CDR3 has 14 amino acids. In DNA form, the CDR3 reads TGTGCCAGCAGCCTACAGGTCAAGTCCTACGAGCAGTACTTC. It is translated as CASSLQVKSYEQYF.

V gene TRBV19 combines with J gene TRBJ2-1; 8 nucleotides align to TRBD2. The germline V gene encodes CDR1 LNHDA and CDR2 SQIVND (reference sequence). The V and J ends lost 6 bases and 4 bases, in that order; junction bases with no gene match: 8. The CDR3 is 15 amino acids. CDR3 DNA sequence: TGTGCCAGTAGGCCCCGCGGGGGGATTTACAATGAGCAGTTCTTC. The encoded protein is CASRPRGGIYNEQFF.

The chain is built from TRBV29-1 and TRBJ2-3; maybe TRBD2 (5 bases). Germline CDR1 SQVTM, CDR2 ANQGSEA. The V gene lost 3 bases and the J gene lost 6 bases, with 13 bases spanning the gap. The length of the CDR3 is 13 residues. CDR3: CSVDGLVGDTQYF. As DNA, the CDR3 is TGCAGCGTTGATGGACTGGTTGGGGATACGCAGTATTTT.

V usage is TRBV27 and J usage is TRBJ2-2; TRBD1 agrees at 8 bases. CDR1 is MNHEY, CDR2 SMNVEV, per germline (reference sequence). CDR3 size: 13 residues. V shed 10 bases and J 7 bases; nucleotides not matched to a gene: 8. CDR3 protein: CATGQGRNGELFF. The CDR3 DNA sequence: TGTGCCACCGGACAGGGAAGGAACGGGGAGCTGTTTTTT.

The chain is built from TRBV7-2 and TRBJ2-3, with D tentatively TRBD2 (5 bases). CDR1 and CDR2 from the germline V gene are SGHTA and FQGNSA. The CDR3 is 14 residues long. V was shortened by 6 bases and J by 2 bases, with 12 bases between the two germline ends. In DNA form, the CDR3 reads TGTGCCAGCAGAAGAACTCGGGACACAGATACGCAGTATTTT. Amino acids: CASRRTRDTDTQYF.

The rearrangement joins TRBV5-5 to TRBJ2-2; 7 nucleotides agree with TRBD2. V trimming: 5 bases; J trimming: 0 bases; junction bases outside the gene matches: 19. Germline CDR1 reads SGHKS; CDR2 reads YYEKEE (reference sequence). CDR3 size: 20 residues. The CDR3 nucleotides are TGTGCCAGCAGGCGGTATGGGGCCGGGCGGGACTACGCGAACACCGGGGAGCTGTTTTTT. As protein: CASRRYGAGRDYANTGELFF.

CDR3 DNA sequence: TGTGCCAGTAGTATCCGGGGCATCAACATTCAGTACTTC. Translated, it gives CASSIRGINIQYF. V gene TRBV19 combines with J gene TRBJ2-4; possibly TRBD1 or TRBD2 for D (5 bases each). The germline gives CDR1 LNHDA, CDR2 SQIVND (reference sequence). The CDR3 totals 13 residues. V was pared by 3 bases and J by 7 bases, with 10 bases between. Looking up the rest from reference TRBV19 and TRBJ2-4 gives the full variable domain: DGGITQSPKYLFRKEGQNVTLSCEQNLNHDAMYWYRQDPGQGLRLIYYSQIVNDFQKGDIAEGYSVSREKKESFPLTVTSAQKNPTAFYLCASSIRGINIQYFGAGTRLSVL.

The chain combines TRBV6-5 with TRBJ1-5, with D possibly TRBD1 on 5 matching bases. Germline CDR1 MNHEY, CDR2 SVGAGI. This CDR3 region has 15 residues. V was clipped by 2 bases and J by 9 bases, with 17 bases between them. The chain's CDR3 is CASSYRAGLTGPQHF. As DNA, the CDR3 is TGTGCCAGCAGTTACCGGGCAGGTCTTACAGGGCCCCAGCATTTT.

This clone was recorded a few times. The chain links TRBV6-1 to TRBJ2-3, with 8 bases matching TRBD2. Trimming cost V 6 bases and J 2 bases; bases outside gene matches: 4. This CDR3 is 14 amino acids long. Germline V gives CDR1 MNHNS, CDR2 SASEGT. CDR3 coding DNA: TGTGCCAGCAGCCTCGGGGGGGCCACAGATACGCAGTATTTT. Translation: CASSLGGATDTQYF.